This record looks at one TCR beta chain sequence and its context. Its antigen is as yet unknown. TCRdb's copy holds only in-frame clones and misses some; the assay was immunoSEQ multiplex PCR. The repertoire holds 2 million to 3 million clones, with approximately 90% as singletons. The data belong to a study of shared clonotypes between healthy human individuals. V dropped 1 base and J dropped 1; count of bases not matched to a gene: 8. The germline V gene encodes CDR1 SEHNR and CDR2 FQNEAQ (reference sequence). CDR3 length: 18 amino acids. General study results and limits: Naive subsets generally exceeded memory subsets in estimated richness.

The receptor's source is a man in his late teens or twenties in good health. The chain carries TRBV7-9 and TRBJ1-5; 9 bases agree with TRBD1. What was sequenced was naive CD4+ T cells sorted from blood. The subset here: CD45RA+ positively selected. The CDR3 nucleotides read TGTGCCAGCAGCTTAGGTTCCGGGACAGGGATAAGCAATCAGCCCCAGCATTTT. It is translated as CASSLGSGTGISNQPQHF.